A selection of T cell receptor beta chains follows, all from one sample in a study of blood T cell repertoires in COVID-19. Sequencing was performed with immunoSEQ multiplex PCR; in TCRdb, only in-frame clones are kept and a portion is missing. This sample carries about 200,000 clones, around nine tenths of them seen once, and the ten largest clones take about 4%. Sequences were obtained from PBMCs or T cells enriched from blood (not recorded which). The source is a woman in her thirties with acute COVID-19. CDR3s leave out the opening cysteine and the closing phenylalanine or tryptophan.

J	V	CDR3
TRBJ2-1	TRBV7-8	ASSSRDRGNEQF
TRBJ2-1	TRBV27	ASSPLGRGGPYNEQF
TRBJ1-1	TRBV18	ASSPREGVDTEAF
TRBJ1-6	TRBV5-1	ASSTGQGMSSYNSPLH
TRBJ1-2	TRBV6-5	ASSYSGTGALGYT
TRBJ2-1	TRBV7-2	ASSRTGGEGGYNEQF
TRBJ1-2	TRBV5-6	ASSLRTGLYGYT
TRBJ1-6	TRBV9	ASSVHRDNSPLH
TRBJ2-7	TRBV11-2	ASSLLGGGVHSYEQY
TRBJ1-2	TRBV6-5	ASGQTYGYT
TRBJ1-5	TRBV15	ATSAVRWGGNQPQH
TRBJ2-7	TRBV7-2	ASSLRTSGIYEQY
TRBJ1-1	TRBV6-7	ASSYGQRIEAF
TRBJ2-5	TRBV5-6	ASSPTGAQGVQETQY
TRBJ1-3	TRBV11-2	ASSWMQGTVPGNTIY
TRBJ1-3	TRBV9	ASSVSGFSGNTIY
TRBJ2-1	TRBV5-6	ASTSTGTPQF
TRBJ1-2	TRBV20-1	SASPGGNYGYT
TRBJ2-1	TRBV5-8	ASSSGHHNEQF
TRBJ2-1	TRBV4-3	ASSQDFAQFRSFEQF
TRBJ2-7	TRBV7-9	ASSARTLAYEQY
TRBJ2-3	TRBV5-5	ASSFWADTDTQY
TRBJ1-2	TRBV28	ASTSGGAPRGYT
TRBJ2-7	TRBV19	ASSGPGQNAYEQY
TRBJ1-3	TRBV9	ASSAQGSGNTIY
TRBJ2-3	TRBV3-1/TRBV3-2	ASSQDGENTQY
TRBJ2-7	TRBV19	ATKGVYEQY
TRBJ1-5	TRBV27	ASSLRQGGNQPQH
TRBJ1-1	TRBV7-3	ASSLTGRNTEAF
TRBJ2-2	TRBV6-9	ASSYGGPTGELF
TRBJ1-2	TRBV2	ASSPRLLNYGYT
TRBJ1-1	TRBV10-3	AIMDRPQDEAF
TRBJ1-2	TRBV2	ASSESRGGDGYT
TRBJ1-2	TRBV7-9	ASRLRQDGDYGYT
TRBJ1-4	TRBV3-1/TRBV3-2	ASSHGSTGVNEKLF
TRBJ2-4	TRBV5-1	ASDDGGIQY
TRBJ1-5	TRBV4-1	ASSQDLSWDMGQPQH
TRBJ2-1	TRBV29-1	SAARTGVDNEQF
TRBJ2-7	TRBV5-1	ASQETNSYEQY
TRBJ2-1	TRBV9	ASSSQVYNEQF
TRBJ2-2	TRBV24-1	ATSDSPGQGLVAGELF
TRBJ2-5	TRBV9	ASSLGGGPQETQY
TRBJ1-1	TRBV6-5	ASKRAGRGYPEAF
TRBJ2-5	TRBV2	ASSERTLWETQY
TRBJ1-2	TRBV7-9	ASSAPGTGANYGYT
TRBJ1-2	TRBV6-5	ASSSFGQPPYGYT
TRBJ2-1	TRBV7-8	ASSTNLRGLALGEQF
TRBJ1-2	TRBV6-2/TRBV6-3	ASSLDGNYGYT
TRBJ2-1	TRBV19	ASSTQRRGSYNEQF
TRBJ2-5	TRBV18	ASSPRTGQETQY